This T cell receptor beta chain was captured by sequencing in a study of T cell changes during pregnancy in multiple sclerosis (dated by TCRdb to about 2019). Some background on the complete study: The study looked at changes in the T cell repertoire across pregnancy in women with multiple sclerosis.

In the case of this clone: No cognate antigen has been identified for it. It has no much larger one-base neighbor in the sample; base qualities were not kept.

The library was built by means of the immunoSEQ multiplex PCR assay. Held by TCRdb, this immuneACCESS table contains in-frame sequences only and omits some clones. Under half of the omission traces to an unresolved V gene where checked; the cause of the rest is unknown. Here the sample has fewer than 80,000 clones; approximately 92% occur a single time. Under 2% of the sample comes from the top ten. From the germline V gene, CDR1 is KGHSH and CDR2 is LQKENI. For this chain, trimming is 6 bases at the V end and 4 bases at the J end, and the number of junction bases without a gene match is 5. The CDR3 starts with the cysteine, ends with the phenylalanine, and has 14 residues. The retained sequence is limited to the CDR3, 42 bases, with the frame set at the first base.

This sequence originates from a female donor in good health, enrolled as a control in a pregnancy study. Sequences were derived from peripheral blood, sampled in the third trimester of pregnancy. This receptor chain uses TRBV18 and TRBJ2-7; TRBD2 matches 11 bases in the middle. In nucleotides, the sequence is TGTGCCAGCTCGACCGGGACTAGCGGATACGAGCAGTACTTC. It translates as CASSTGTSGYEQYF.